The 4 T cell receptor beta chains given below trace back to one sample, sequenced in a study of regulatory T cells in long-lasting Graves disease. Time point reported: newly diagnosed GD, antithyroid drugs for less than 3 months. RNA extracted from PBMCs served as the sequencing template. CDR3 regions were amplified by Arm-PCR using iRepertoire HTBI primers to build TCR beta libraries. TCRdb reanalysed the multiplex PCR reads using MiXCR and keeps one entry per CDR3 protein. The table lists 560,000 or so distinct CDR3 sequences, more than 15% of them singletons, with around 11% in the top ten. The data also belong to a second study, concerning T cells in Graves' hyperthyroidism and ophthalmopathy.

The sample in question was peripheral blood mononuclear cells (PBMCs), obtained at new diagnosis, from a patient treated with antithyroid drugs. The source of these receptors is a man aged 18 to 30 with Graves disease.

V usage is TRBV10-1 and J usage is TRBJ2-1, with D possibly being TRBD1 or TRBD2 (5 bases each). This CDR3 spans 16 amino acids. The ends were cut back, 0 bases at V and 7 bases at J, with 16 bases in the middle. The germline gives CDR1 WNHNN, CDR2 SYGVQD (reference sequence). Here the CDR3 reads CASSESRGDGANEQFF. The CDR3 nucleotides are TGCGCCAGCAGTGAGTCCCGAGGGGATGGGGCGAATGAGCAGTTCTTC.

The rearrangement uses TRBV6-2 or TRBV6-3 and TRBJ1-1; D gene ambiguous. Between the trimmed V and J ends, which lost 2 bases and 0 bases, there was a span of 10 bases. Germline CDR1 and CDR2: MNHEY and SVGEGT. CDR3 length equals 15 residues. CDR3 loop: CASSYGGSMNTEAFF. Written as DNA, the CDR3 is TGTGCCAGCAGTTACGGCGGATCTATGAACACTGAAGCTTTCTTT.

Worth noting for this clonotype: Just one base apart from a much larger clone, this may be a read error. This sequence joins TRBV27 and TRBJ2-1; D may be TRBD2 (6 bases). This CDR3 contains 16 residues. Trimming pared 6 bases from V and 3 bases from J, leaving 18 bases between. Germline V gene data show CDR1 as MNHEY and CDR2 as SMNVEV (reference sequence). The CDR3 loop reads CASRQSPGEFYNEQFF. The CDR3 DNA reads TGTGCCAGCAGACAGTCACCGGGAGAATTCTACAATGAGCAGTTCTTC.

This clonotype has only a few counts. CDR3 amino acids: CASSLSFPTVSGANVLTF. The CDR3 nucleotides read TGTGCCAGCAGCTTAAGCTTCCCCACAGTTTCTGGGGCCAACGTCCTGACTTTC. The chain employs TRBV7-9 and TRBJ2-6, with unresolved D. Germline V gene lookup returns CDR1 SEHNR and CDR2 FQNEAQ (reference sequence). V shed 2 bases and J shed 1 base, with 15 bases lying between them. CDR3 size: 18 residues. Variable domain in full (rest from reference TRBV7-9 and TRBJ2-6): DTGVSQNPRHKITKRGQNVTFRCDPISEHNRLYWYRQTLGQGPEFLTYFQNEAQLEKSRLLSDRFSAERPKGSFSTLEIQRTEQGDSAMYLCASSLSFPTVSGANVLTFGAGSRLTVL.